What follows describes a single T cell receptor beta chain. The sample belongs to a study of control samples from healthy donors and cancer patients. TCRdb keeps only in-frame clones here, not all; method: immunoSEQ multiplex PCR. This sample carries about 160,000 clones, about 93% of them seen once, and the ten largest clones take about 0.64%. This clonotype was sampled from a young woman in good health. The sequenced sample consisted of blood.

The CDR3 protein is CASRPGLAGVNTGELFF. CDR3 coding DNA: TGCGCCAGCAGGCCCGGTTTAGCGGGAGTTAACACCGGGGAGCTGTTTTTT. This sequence joins TRBV10-1 and TRBJ2-2; TRBD2 matches at 9 bases. CDR3 length: 17 amino acids. V shed 6 bases, J shed 2 bases, and the junction held 10 bases outside the gene matches. Germline assignment: CDR1 WNHNN and CDR2 SYGVQD (reference sequence).